This T cell receptor (beta chain) was recovered during a study of persistence of HIV-infected CD4 T cells. V was pared by 5 bases and J by 6 bases, with 22 bases between. The length of the CDR3 is 16 residues. Germline CDR1 reads MGHDK; CDR2 reads SYGVNS. As for this clone: Antigen specificity is unknown.

Sequencing used immunoSEQ version 4 in survey mode. Sequencing used immunoSEQ multiplex PCR; TCRdb keeps in-frame clones, though not all of them. The table has about 45,000 clones, 70% to 90% seen once. Anti-CD3/anti-CD28 beads served as a nonspecific positive control stimulus. Responding CD4+ T cells were sorted by upregulation of both CD40 ligand and CD69. This receptor was identified in an adult woman with HIV who was CMV-seropositive. The rearrangement joins TRBV25-1 to TRBJ1-2, with D perhaps TRBD1 (5 bases). Source: CD4+ T cells sorted from PBMCs after approximately 19-hour stimulation, taken from a patient who received antiretroviral therapy. For the CDR3, the DNA is TGTGCCAGCAGTCAATGGGGAGAGGGTTTAGGGGATGGCTACACCTTC. Protein: CASSQWGEGLGDGYTF.